The 27 T cell receptor beta chains below come from one sample, sequenced in a study of blood T cell repertoires in COVID-19. Sequenced by immunoSEQ multiplex PCR; TCRdb stores in-frame clones only, minus some. The sample holds some 200,000 clones, around nine tenths seen once. Sequencing was carried out using peripheral blood. These receptors were taken from a woman aged 70-85 years with COVID-19, enrolled during active disease.

The chain is built from TRBV24-1 and TRBJ2-7; D remains unclear. V was shortened by 2 bases and J by 3 bases, with 10 bases between the two germline ends. This CDR3 region has 14 residues. Germline CDR1 and CDR2: KGHDR and SFDVKD. CDR3 DNA: TGTGCCACCAGTGATTCCGGGTCTCTCTACGAGCAGTACTTC. Translation gives CATSDSGSLYEQYF.

This chain joins TRBV5-1 and TRBJ1-2; no clear D. The CDR3 loop spans 15 amino acids. CDR1 SGHRS and CDR2 YFSETQ come from the germline V gene. Trimming took 5 bases from V and 0 from J, leaving 14 bases between them. CDR3 sequence reads: CASRPAGNSNYGYTF. The CDR3 DNA follows: TGCGCCAGCAGGCCCGCAGGAAACTCTAACTATGGCTACACCTTC.

The genes are TRBV28 and TRBJ1-2, with TRBD1 matching over 9 bases. CDR3 length: 14 residues. Germline V CDR1 and CDR2: MDHEN, SYDVKM. J was trimmed by 3 bases and V by 6 bases; bases with no gene match: 5. This CDR3 is CASRWTGADYGYTF. The CDR3 DNA reads TGTGCCAGCAGGTGGACAGGGGCGGACTATGGCTACACCTTC.

V usage is TRBV5-4 and J usage is TRBJ2-7; 8 bases align to TRBD1. Germline V gene sequence: CDR1 SGHNT, CDR2 YYREEE (reference sequence). This CDR3 has 15 residues. The V and J ends lost 5 bases and 6 bases, in that order; junction bases with no gene match: 13. DNA of the CDR3: TGTGCCAGCAGGGGCGGACAGGGTAGTTTCGGCGAGCAGTACTTC. Amino acids: CASRGGQGSFGEQYF.

This chain joins TRBV3-1 (or the pseudogene TRBV3-2) and TRBJ2-5; 10 bases match TRBD2. The length of the CDR3 is 17 residues. Germline lookup yields CDR1 LGHDT and CDR2 YNNKEL (reference sequence). V was pared by 4 bases and J by 5 bases, with 13 bases of the junction left unmatched. DNA of the CDR3: TGTGCCAGCAGCCTAGGGTGGGCTAGCGGGAGCCGGGAGACCCAGTACTTC. It encodes CASSLGWASGSRETQYF.

This chain uses TRBV7-8 with TRBJ2-1, with 8 bases aligning to TRBD1. J was trimmed by 3 bases and V by 8 bases; bases with no gene match: 6. The V gene's germline CDR1 is SGHVS and CDR2 FQNEAQ. The CDR3 is made up of 14 amino acids. CDR3: CASSPGGFYNEQFF. The CDR3, as DNA: TGTGCCAGCTCCCCAGGGGGCTTCTACAATGAGCAGTTCTTC.

This chain links TRBV5-1 with TRBJ2-2; 8 bases are shared with TRBD1. V dropped 3 bases and J dropped 1; count of bases not matched to a gene: 5. This CDR3 is built from 16 residues. From germline, CDR1 is SGHRS and CDR2 YFSETQ. CDR3 coding DNA: TGCGCCAGCAGCTGGGGGACAGGAGTGAACACCGGGGAGCTGTTTTTT. Amino acids: CASSWGTGVNTGELFF.

This clone came up once. This chain links TRBV30 with TRBJ2-7; D uncertain. The CDR3 is 15 residues long. V lost 4 bases and J lost 0, with 16 bases in between. CDR1 GTSNPN and CDR2 SVGIG come from the germline V gene (reference sequence). CDR3: CAWTRLSISSYEQYF. The CDR3 bases are TGTGCCTGGACGCGTCTCTCAATTAGCTCCTACGAGCAGTACTTC.

There are a few counts of this clone. The J gene is TRBJ1-1, the V gene TRBV5-1, with D possibly being TRBD1 (5 bases). V was pared by 1 base and J by 1 base, with 8 bases between. Germline V CDR1 and CDR2: SGHRS, YFSETQ. CDR3 size: 14 residues. CDR3 in DNA: TGCGCCAGCAGCTTGATAGGGGAGAACACTGAAGCTTTCTTT. This sequence encodes CASSLIGENTEAFF.

The V gene is TRBV3-1 (or the pseudogene TRBV3-2), the J gene TRBJ1-4, with 9 bases fitting TRBD1. With V trimmed by 0 bases and J by 8 bases, 7 bases remained unmatched. This CDR3 region has 16 residues. Looked up from germline, CDR1 is LGHDT and CDR2 is YNNKEL (reference sequence). CDR3 coding DNA: TGTGCCAGCAGCCAAGATTTGGGACAGGGACACGAAAAACTGTTTTTT. It codes for CASSQDLGQGHEKLFF.

This clone has a single count. The chain employs TRBV7-8 and TRBJ2-2, with D unclear. V gave up 2 bases and J gave up 1 base, with 17 bases separating them. Germline assignment: CDR1 SGHVS and CDR2 FQNEAQ. The CDR3 runs 18 residues. The CDR3 reads CASSLNRRSLLNTGELFF. The CDR3 region has the DNA TGTGCCAGCAGCTTAAATAGACGGAGCTTACTGAACACCGGGGAGCTGTTTTTT.

This clone was picked up one time. The chain is built from TRBV7-2 and TRBJ2-7; 8 nucleotides agree with TRBD2. The V and J ends lost 4 bases and 7 bases, in that order; junction bases with no gene match: 3. Germline CDR1 reads SGHTA; CDR2 reads FQGNSA. The CDR3 sequence is 12 residues long. CDR3 in amino acids: CASSSLAGEQYF. The CDR3 nucleotides read TGTGCCAGCAGCTCCTTAGCGGGAGAGCAGTACTTC. The full variable domain, rest sourced from reference TRBV7-2 and TRBJ2-7, is GAGVSQSPSNKVTEKGKDVELRCDPISGHTALYWYRQSLGQGLEFLIYFQGNSAPDKSGLPSDRFSAERTGGSVSTLTIQRTQQEDSAVYLCASSSLAGEQYFGPGTRLTVT.

This clone appeared a single time. The CDR3 protein is CASSSFNQPQHF. Written as DNA, the CDR3 is TGTGCCAGCAGCTCTTTCAATCAGCCCCAGCATTTT. The genes are TRBV5-6 and TRBJ1-5, with D unresolved. V shed 3 bases and J shed 3 bases, with 4 bases lying between them. CDR3 length: 12 amino acids. The germline V gene encodes CDR1 SGHDT and CDR2 YYEEEE.

The rearrangement joins TRBV7-2 to TRBJ1-4; D uncertain. CDR1 SGHTA and CDR2 FQGNSA come from the germline V gene. Trimming stripped 5 bases from V and 0 bases from J, with 10 bases between. The CDR3 has 15 residues. Here the CDR3 reads CASSEQVATNEKLFF. The CDR3 DNA sequence: TGTGCCAGCAGCGAACAAGTTGCAACTAATGAAAAACTGTTTTTT.

This clone was counted between two and nine times. The rearrangement joins TRBV6-1 to TRBJ1-1; D is unresolved. CDR3 length equals 11 residues. V gave up 0 bases and J gave up 10 bases, with 6 bases separating them. Per the germline V gene, CDR1 is MNHNS and CDR2 is SASEGT. CDR3 sequence reads: CASSEAPSAFF. CDR3 nucleotides: TGTGCCAGCAGTGAAGCCCCTTCAGCTTTCTTT.

The V call is TRBV10-3, the J call TRBJ1-3; unclear D gene. Germline loops: CDR1 ENHRY, CDR2 SYGVKD. The V gene lost 0 bases and the J gene lost 0 bases, with 6 bases spanning the gap. The CDR3 spans 15 residues. Here the CDR3 reads CAISESSASGNTIYF. The CDR3 region has the DNA TGTGCCATCAGTGAGTCGAGCGCCTCTGGAAACACCATATATTTT.

The CDR3 sequence: CASRGGNMNTEAFF. CDR3 sequence (DNA): TGTGCCAGCAGGGGAGGGAACATGAACACTGAAGCTTTCTTT. This rearrangement joins TRBV28 to TRBJ1-1; the D is unclear. Trimming removed 6 bases at V and 0 bases at J, with 11 bases between. CDR1 and CDR2 (germline): MDHEN, SYDVKM. The CDR3 sequence is 14 residues long.

This clone was detected only once. V usage is TRBV11-2 and J usage is TRBJ2-7, with 14 bases that match TRBD2. The V gene end was trimmed by 6 bases and the J gene end by 3 bases; junction bases not matched to a gene: 4. The CDR3 consists of 15 residues. Per the germline V gene, CDR1 is SGHAT and CDR2 is FQNNGV. CDR3 DNA sequence: TGTGCCAGCAGGGGGACTAGCGGGAGTTTCTACGAGCAGTACTTC. Its protein product is CASRGTSGSFYEQYF.

The rearrangement uses TRBV11-1 and TRBJ1-2, with D unresolved. CDR3 length: 15 residues. Germline V CDR1 and CDR2: SGHAT, FQDESV (reference sequence). V was cut by 1 base and J by 2 bases, with 11 bases left in between. CDR3 coding DNA: TGTGCCAGCAGCTTAGGCTCAGGAGGGAACTATGGCTACACCTTC. This sequence encodes CASSLGSGGNYGYTF. Variable domain in full (rest from reference TRBV11-1 and TRBJ1-2): EAEVAQSPRYKITEKSQAVAFWCDPISGHATLYWYRQILGQGPELLVQFQDESVVDDSQLPKDRFSAERLKGVDSTLKIQPAELGDSAMYLCASSLGSGGNYGYTFGSGTRLTVV.

This chain links TRBV25-1 with TRBJ2-7; 13 bases line up with TRBD2. The germline V gene has CDR1 MGHDK and CDR2 SYGVNS. Trimming at V came to 3 bases and at J to 5 bases, leaving 4 bases not matched to a gene. This CDR3 is built from 15 residues. The CDR3 DNA reads TGTGCCAGCAGTGAGCGGACTAGCGGGAGCCACGAGCAGTACTTC. This encodes CASSERTSGSHEQYF.

The V and J genes are TRBV29-1 and TRBJ1-2, with TRBD1 identical over 8 bases. The germline V gene encodes CDR1 SQVTM and CDR2 ANQGSEA. The CDR3 runs to 12 residues. V lost 6 bases and J lost 3; bases outside the gene matches: 3. The CDR3 DNA is TGCAGCGTGCGACAGGGGCACTATGGCTACACCTTC. It is translated as CSVRQGHYGYTF.

This clone was picked up one time. This chain connects TRBV19 to TRBJ2-4, with TRBD1 identical over 9 bases. The CDR3 has 19 residues. Germline CDR1 and CDR2: LNHDA and SQIVND (reference sequence). V lost 3 bases and J lost 0; bases outside the gene matches: 12. As DNA, the CDR3 is TGTGCCAGTAGTATTGGCGGGACAGGGATGGATACAGCCAAAAACATTCAGTACTTC. It is translated as CASSIGGTGMDTAKNIQYF.

The chain is built from TRBV9 and TRBJ2-5, with D possibly being TRBD1 (6 bases). The ends were cut back, 0 bases at V and 5 bases at J, with 14 bases in the middle. The CDR3 runs 15 residues. The germline V gene encodes CDR1 SGDLS and CDR2 YYNGEE. The CDR3 sequence: CASSVGDTSLETQYF. CDR3 bases: TGTGCCAGCAGCGTAGGGGACACTTCTCTGGAGACCCAGTACTTC.

This clone appeared once. Its ends do not fully match the called genes, so a read error is possible. The CDR3 nucleotides are TGTGCCAGCAGCCGCCGGAGACTAGCGGGAGGCCAATTC. As protein: CASSRRRLAGGQF. The chain combines TRBV5-8 with TRBJ2-7, with 13 nucleotides matching TRBD2. The CDR3 runs to 13 residues. Germline V gene data show CDR1 as SGHTS and CDR2 as YDEGEE.

The V and J genes are TRBV19 and TRBJ1-6, with 7 bases identical to TRBD1. The V segment lost 4 bases and the J segment 0 bases; nucleotides outside the gene matches: 9. Per the germline V gene, CDR1 is LNHDA and CDR2 is SQIVND (reference sequence). The CDR3 runs to 18 residues. CDR3 sequence: CASSTWTGTSSYNSPLHF. In DNA form, the CDR3 reads TGTGCCAGTAGTACGTGGACAGGCACCAGCTCCTATAATTCACCCCTCCACTTT.

The chain combines TRBV18 with TRBJ1-1; perhaps TRBD1 as D (5 bases). Germline V gives CDR1 KGHSH, CDR2 LQKENI. The V end was cut by 4 bases, the J end by 0 bases, with 12 bases between. This CDR3 has 15 amino acids. In DNA form, the CDR3 reads TGTGCCAGCTCACGCGGGGGTTTTATGAACACTGAAGCTTTCTTT. Protein sequence: CASSRGGFMNTEAFF.

V and J are TRBV6-5 and TRBJ1-1; tentatively, D is TRBD1 (5 bases). This CDR3 contains 14 residues. Trimming pared 5 bases from V and 4 bases from J, leaving 14 bases between. The germline V gene encodes CDR1 MNHEY and CDR2 SVGAGI. Here the CDR3 DNA reads TGTGCCAGCAGTAATACCAGGGATTCCACTGAAGCTTTCTTT. It specifies CASSNTRDSTEAFF.